The clone carrying this TCR beta chain was recorded a few times. Its antigen remains unidentified. These data originate in a study of early T cells in non-severe SARS-CoV-2 infection. Points from the study as a whole: Matching with VDJdb favored anti-spike CD8 responses (missing private and CD4 specificities).

Attached unique molecular identifiers marked individual cDNA molecules. TCRdb re-analysed the 5' RACE reads in MiXCR, keeping a single row per CDR3 protein. The sample lists more than 90,000 distinct CDR3 sequences, approximately 10% occurring once. The length of the CDR3 is 13 residues. Trimming took off 8 bases at V and 7 bases at J, with 17 bases between the two ends. The germline gives CDR1 LNHDA, CDR2 SQIVND (reference sequence). Sequences were obtained from whole blood. This clonotype originated in an adult who was a healthcare worker with PCR-confirmed SARS-CoV-2 infection or an uninfected control (not recorded which). The V gene is TRBV19, the J gene TRBJ1-2, with D uncertain. The CDR3 loop reads CASSHGGVAGYTF. The CDR3 DNA sequence: TGTGCCAGTTCCCACGGCGGAGTAGCTGGCTACACCTTC.